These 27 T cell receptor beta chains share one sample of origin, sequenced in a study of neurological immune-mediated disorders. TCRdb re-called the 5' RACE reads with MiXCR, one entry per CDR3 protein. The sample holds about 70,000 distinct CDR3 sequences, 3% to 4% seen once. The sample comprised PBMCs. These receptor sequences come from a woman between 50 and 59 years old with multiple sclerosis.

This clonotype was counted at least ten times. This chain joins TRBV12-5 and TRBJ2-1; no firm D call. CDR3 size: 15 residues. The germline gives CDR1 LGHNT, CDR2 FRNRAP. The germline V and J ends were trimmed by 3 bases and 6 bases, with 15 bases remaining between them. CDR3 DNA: TGTGCTAGTGGTTTTGCCCGTCAACTGGTCAATGAGCAGTTCTTC. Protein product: CASGFARQLVNEQFF.

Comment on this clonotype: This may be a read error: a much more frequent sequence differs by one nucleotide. CDR3 in DNA: TGTGACAGCAGCTCAGAAAATGAGCAGTTCTTC. This translates into CDSSSENEQFF. This chain connects TRBV7-9 to TRBJ2-1; no firm D call. Germline-derived CDR1 and CDR2 are SEHNR and FQNEAQ (reference sequence). The CDR3 length is 11 residues.

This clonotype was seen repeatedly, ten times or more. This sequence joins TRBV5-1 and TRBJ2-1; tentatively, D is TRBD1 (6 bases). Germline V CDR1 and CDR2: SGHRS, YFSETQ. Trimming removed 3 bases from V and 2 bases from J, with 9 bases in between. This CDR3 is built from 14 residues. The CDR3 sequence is CASSWWDTYNEQFF. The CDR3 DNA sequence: TGCGCCAGCAGCTGGTGGGACACCTACAATGAGCAGTTCTTC.

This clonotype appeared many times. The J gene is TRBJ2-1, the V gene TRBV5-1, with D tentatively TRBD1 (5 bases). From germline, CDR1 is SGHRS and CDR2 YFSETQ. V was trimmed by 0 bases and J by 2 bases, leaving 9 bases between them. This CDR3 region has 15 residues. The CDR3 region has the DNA TGCGCCAGCAGCTTGGAGGCAGGGACCTACAATGAGCAGTTCTTC. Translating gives CASSLEAGTYNEQFF.

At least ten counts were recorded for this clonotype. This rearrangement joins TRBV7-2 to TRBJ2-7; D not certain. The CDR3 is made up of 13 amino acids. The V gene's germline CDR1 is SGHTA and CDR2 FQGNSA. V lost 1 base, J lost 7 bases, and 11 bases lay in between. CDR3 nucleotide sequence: TGTGCCAGCAGCTTAGTCCGATTACGGGAGCAGTACTTC. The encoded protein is CASSLVRLREQYF. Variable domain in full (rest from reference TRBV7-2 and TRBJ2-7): GAGVSQSPSNKVTEKGKDVELRCDPISGHTALYWYRQSLGQGLEFLIYFQGNSAPDKSGLPSDRFSAERTGGSVSTLTIQRTQQEDSAVYLCASSLVRLREQYFGPGTRLTVT.

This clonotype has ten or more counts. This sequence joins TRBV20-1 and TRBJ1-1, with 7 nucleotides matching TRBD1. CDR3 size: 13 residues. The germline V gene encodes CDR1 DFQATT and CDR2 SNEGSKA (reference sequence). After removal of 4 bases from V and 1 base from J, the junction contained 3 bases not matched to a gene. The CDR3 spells CSANRQGNTEAFF. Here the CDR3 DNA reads TGCAGTGCTAACAGACAGGGGAACACTGAAGCTTTCTTT.

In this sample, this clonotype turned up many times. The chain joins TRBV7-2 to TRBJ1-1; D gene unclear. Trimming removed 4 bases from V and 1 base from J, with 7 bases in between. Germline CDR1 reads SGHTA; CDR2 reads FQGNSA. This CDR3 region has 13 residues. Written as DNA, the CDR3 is TGTGCCAGCAGCTCTCAGTGGAACACTGAAGCTTTCTTT. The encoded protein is CASSSQWNTEAFF.

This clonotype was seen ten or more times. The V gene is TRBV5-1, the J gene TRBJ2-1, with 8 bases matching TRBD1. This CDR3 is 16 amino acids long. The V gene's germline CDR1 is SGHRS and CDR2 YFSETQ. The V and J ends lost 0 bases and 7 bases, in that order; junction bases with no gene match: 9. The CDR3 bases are TGCGCCAGCAGCTTGGCCTTGGGACAGGTACAAAATGAGCAGTTCTTC. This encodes CASSLALGQVQNEQFF.

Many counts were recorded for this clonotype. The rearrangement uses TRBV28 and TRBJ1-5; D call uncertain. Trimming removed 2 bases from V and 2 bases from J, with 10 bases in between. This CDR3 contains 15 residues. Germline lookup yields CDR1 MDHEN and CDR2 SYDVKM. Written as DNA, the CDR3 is TGTGCCAGCAGTTTACAACCTTTGGGCAATCAGCCCCAGCATTTT. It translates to CASSLQPLGNQPQHF.

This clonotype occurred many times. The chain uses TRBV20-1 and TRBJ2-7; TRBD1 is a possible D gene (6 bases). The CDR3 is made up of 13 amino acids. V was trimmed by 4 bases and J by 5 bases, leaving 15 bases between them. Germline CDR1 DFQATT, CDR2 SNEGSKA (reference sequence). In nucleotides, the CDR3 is TGCAGTGCTAACACAGGGACGTACGACGAGCAGTACTTC. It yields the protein CSANTGTYDEQYF.

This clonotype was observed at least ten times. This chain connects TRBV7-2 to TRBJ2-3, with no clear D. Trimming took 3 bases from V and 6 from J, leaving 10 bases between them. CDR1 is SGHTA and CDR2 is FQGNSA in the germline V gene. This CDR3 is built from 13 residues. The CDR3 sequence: CASSFNRLDTQYF. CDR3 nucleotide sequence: TGTGCCAGCAGCTTTAATCGATTGGATACGCAGTATTTT.

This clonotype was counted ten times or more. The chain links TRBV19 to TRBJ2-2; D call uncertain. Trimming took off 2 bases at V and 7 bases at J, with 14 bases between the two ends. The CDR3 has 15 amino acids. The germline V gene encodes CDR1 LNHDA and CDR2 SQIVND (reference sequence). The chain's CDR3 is CASSIKQERGGELFF. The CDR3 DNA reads TGTGCCAGTAGTATAAAGCAGGAGCGCGGCGGGGAGCTGTTTTTT.

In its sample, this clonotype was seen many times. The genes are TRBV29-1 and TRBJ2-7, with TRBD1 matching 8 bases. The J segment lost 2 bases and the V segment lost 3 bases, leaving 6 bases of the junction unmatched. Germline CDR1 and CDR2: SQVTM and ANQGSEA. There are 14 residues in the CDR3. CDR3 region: CSVDPGQGTYEQYF. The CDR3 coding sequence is TGCAGCGTTGATCCCGGACAGGGCACCTACGAGCAGTACTTC.

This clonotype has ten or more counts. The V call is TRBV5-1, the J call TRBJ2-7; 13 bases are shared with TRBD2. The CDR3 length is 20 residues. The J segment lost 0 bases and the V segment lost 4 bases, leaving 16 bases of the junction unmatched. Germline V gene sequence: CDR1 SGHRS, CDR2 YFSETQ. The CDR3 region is CASSRGTAGTSGAYSYEQYF. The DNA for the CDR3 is TGCGCCAGCAGCAGAGGGACAGCCGGGACTAGCGGGGCCTACTCCTACGAGCAGTACTTC.

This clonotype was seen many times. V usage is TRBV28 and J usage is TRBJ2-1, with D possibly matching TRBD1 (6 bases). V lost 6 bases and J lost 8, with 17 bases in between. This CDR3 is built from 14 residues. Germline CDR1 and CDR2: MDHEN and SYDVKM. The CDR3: CASRNYRESDEQFF. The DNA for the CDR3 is TGTGCCAGCAGGAACTACAGGGAATCCGATGAGCAGTTCTTC.

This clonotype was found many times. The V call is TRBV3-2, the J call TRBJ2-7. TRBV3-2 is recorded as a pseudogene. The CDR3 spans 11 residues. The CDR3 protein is CASSQGREQYV. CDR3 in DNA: TGTGCCAGCAGCCAAGGGCGCGAGCAGTACGTC.

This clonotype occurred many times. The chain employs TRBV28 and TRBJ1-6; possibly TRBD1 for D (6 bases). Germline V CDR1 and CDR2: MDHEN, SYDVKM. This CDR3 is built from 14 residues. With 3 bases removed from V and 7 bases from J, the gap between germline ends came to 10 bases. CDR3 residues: CASSLGGLNSPLHF. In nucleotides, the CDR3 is TGTGCCAGCAGTTTGGGGGGCCTGAATTCACCCCTCCACTTT. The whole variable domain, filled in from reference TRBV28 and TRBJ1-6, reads DVKVTQSSRYLVKRTGEKVFLECVQDMDHENMFWYRQDPGLGLRLIYFSYDVKMKEKGDIPEGYSVSREKKERFSLILESASTNQTSMYLCASSLGGLNSPLHFGNGTRLTVT.

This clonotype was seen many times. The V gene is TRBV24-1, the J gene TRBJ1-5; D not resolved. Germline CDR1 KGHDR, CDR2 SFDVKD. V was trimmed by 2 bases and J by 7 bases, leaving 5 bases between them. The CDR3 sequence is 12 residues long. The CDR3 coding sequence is TGTGCCACCAGTGATTCAGGCCAGCCCCAGCATTTT. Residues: CATSDSGQPQHF.

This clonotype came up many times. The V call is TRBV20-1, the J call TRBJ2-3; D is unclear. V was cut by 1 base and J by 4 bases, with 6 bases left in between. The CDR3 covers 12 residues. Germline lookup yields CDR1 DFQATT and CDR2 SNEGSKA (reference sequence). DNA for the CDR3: TGCAGTGCTAGAGTGACCCCAGATACGCAGTATTTT. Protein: CSARVTPDTQYF.

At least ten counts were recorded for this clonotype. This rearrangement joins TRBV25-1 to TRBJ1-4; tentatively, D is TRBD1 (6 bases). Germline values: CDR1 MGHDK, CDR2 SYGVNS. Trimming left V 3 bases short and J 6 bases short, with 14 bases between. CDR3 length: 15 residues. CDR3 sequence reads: CASSDFDRPDEKLFF. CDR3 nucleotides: TGTGCCAGCAGTGATTTCGACAGGCCCGATGAAAAACTGTTTTTT. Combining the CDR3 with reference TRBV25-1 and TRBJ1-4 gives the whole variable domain EADIYQTPRYLVIGTGKKITLECSQTMGHDKMYWYQQDPGMELHLIHYSYGVNSTEKGDLSSESTVSRIRTEHFPLTLESARPSHTSQYLCASSDFDRPDEKLFFGSGTQLSVL.

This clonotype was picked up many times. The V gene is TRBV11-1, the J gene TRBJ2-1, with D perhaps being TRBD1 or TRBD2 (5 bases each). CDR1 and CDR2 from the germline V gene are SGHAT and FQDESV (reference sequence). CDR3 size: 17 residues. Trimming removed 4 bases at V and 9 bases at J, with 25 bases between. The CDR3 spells CASSSAGGARGVSEQFF. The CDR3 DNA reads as TGTGCCAGCAGCTCCGCGGGTGGGGCGAGAGGAGTGAGTGAGCAGTTCTTC. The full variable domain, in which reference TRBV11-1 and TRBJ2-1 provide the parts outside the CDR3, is EAEVAQSPRYKITEKSQAVAFWCDPISGHATLYWYRQILGQGPELLVQFQDESVVDDSQLPKDRFSAERLKGVDSTLKIQPAELGDSAMYLCASSSAGGARGVSEQFFGPGTRLTVL.

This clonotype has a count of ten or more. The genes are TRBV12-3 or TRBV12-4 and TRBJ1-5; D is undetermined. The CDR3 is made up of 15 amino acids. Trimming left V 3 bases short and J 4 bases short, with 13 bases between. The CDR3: CASSFSSPQNQPQHF. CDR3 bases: TGTGCCAGCAGTTTTTCGTCACCGCAAAATCAGCCCCAGCATTTT.

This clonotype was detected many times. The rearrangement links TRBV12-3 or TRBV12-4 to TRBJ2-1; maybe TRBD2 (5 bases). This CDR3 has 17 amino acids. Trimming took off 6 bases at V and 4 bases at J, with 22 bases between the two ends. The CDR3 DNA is TGTGCCAGCAGCAAATCCCTGGCCCGCGGGCAATACAATGAGCAGTTCTTC. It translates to CASSKSLARGQYNEQFF.

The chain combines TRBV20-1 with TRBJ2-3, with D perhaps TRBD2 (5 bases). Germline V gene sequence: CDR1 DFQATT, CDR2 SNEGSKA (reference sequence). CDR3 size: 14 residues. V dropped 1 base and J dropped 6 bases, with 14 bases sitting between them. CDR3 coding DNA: TGCAGTGCTAGAGTCAGGACTGGGGTGGATACGCAGTATTTT. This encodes CSARVRTGVDTQYF.

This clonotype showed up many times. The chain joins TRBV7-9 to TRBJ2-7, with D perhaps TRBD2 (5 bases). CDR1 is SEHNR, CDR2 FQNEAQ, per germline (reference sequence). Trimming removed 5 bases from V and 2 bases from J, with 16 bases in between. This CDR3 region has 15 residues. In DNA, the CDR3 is TGTGCCAGCAGCGCTAGCAGTCTAGGGACCTACGAGCAGTACTTC. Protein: CASSASSLGTYEQYF.

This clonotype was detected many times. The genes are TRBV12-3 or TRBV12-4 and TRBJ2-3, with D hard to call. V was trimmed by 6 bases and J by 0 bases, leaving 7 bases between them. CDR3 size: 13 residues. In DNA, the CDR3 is TGTGCCAGCAGCGACCCTAGCACAGATACGCAGTATTTT. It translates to CASSDPSTDTQYF.

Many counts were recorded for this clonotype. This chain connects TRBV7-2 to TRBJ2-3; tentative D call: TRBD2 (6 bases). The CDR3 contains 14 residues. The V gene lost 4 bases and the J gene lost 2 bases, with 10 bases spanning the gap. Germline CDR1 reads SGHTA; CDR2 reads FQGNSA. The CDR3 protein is CASSYGSYTDTQYF. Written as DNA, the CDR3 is TGTGCCAGCAGCTACGGGAGTTACACAGATACGCAGTATTTT.